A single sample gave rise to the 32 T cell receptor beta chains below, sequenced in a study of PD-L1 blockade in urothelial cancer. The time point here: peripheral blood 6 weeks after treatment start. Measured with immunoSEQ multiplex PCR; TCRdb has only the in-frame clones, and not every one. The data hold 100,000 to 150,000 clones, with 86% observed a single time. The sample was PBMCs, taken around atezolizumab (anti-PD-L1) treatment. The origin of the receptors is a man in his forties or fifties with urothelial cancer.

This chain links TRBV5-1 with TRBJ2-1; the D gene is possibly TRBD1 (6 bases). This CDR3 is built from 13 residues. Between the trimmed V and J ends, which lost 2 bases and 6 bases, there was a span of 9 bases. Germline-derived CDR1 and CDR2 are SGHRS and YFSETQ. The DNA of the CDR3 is TGCGCCAGCAGCTTACAGGGAACCAATGAGCAGTTCTTC. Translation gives CASSLQGTNEQFF.

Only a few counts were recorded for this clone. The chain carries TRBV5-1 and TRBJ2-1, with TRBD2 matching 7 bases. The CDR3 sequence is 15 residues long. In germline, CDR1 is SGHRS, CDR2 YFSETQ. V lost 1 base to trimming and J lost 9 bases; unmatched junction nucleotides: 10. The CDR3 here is CASSLLTGGSGEQFF. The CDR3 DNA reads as TGCGCCAGCAGCTTGTTGACCGGGGGGTCGGGTGAGCAGTTCTTC.

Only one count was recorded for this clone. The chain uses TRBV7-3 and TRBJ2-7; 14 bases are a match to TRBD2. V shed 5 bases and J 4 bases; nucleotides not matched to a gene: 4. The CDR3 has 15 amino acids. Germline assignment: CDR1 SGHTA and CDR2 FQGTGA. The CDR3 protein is CASSIGTSGSYEQYF. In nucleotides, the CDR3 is TGTGCCAGCAGCATAGGGACTAGCGGGAGTTACGAGCAGTACTTC.

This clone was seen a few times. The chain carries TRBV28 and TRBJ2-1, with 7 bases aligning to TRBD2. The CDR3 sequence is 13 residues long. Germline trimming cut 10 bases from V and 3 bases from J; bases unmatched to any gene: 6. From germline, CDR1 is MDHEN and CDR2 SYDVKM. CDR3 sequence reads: CATLAANYNEQFF. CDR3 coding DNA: TGTGCCACTCTAGCGGCCAACTACAATGAGCAGTTCTTC.

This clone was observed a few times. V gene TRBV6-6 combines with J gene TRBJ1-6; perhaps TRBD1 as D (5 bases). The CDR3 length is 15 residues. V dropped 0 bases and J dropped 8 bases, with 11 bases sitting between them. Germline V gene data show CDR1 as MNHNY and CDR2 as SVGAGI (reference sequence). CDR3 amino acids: CASSYSWQGDSPLHF. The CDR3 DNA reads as TGTGCCAGCAGTTACTCGTGGCAGGGTGATTCACCCCTCCACTTT.

In nucleotides, the CDR3 is TGCGCCAGCAGCTTGGGGCGGGAATTGACCCAGTACTTC. It specifies CASSLGRELTQYF. The chain links TRBV5-1 to TRBJ2-5; a possible D gene is TRBD2 (6 bases). The CDR3 extends over 13 amino acids. Trimming cost V 0 bases and J 7 bases, with 10 bases left between them. CDR1 is SGHRS, CDR2 YFSETQ, per germline.

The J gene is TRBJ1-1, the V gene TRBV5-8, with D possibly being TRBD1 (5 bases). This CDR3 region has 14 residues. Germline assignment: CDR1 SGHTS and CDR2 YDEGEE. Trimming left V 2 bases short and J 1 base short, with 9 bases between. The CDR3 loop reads CASSFDRGNTEAFF. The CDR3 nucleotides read TGTGCCAGCAGCTTCGACAGAGGGAACACTGAAGCTTTCTTT.

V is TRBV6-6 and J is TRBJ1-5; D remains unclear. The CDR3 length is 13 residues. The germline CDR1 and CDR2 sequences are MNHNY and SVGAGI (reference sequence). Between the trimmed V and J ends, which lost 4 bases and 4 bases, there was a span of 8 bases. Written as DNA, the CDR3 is TGTGCCAGCAGTTTATTTCTTAATCAGCCCCAGCATTTT. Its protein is CASSLFLNQPQHF.

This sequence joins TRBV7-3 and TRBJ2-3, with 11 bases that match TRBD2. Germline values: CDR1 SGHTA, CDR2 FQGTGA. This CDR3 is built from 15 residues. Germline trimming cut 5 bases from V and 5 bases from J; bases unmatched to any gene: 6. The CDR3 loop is CASSLSGRALDTQYF. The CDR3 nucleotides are TGTGCCAGCAGCCTTAGCGGGAGGGCCCTAGATACGCAGTATTTT.

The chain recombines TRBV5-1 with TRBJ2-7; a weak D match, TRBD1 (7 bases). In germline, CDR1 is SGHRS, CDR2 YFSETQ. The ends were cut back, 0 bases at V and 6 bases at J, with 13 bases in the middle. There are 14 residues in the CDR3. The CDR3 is CASSLGPQGGEQYF. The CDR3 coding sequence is TGCGCCAGCAGCTTGGGGCCCCAGGGGGGCGAGCAGTACTTC.

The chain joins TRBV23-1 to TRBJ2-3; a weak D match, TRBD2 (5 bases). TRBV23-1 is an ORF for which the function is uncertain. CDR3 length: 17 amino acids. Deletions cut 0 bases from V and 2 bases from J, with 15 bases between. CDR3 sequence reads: CASSQSGSAGSTDTQYF. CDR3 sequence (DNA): TGCGCCAGCAGTCAATCCGGTTCGGCGGGTTCCACAGATACGCAGTATTTT.

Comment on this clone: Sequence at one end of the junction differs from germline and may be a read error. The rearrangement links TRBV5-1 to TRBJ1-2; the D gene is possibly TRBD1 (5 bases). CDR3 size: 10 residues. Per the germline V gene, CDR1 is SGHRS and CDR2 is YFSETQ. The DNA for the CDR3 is TGCGCCAGCAGGGGGTACTTTTGGACATTC. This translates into CASRGYFWTF.

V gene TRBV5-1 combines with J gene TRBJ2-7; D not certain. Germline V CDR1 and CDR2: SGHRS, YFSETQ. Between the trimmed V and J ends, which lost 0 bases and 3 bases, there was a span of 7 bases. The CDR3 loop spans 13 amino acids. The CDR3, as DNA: TGCGCCAGCAGCTTGGTCAGAAGCTACGAGCAGTACTTC. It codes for CASSLVRSYEQYF. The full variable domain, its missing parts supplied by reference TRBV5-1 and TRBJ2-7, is KAGVTQTPRYLIKTRGQQVTLSCSPISGHRSVSWYQQTPGQGLQFLFEYFSETQRNKGNFPGRFSGRQFSNSRSEMNVSTLELGDSALYLCASSLVRSYEQYFGPGTRLTVT.

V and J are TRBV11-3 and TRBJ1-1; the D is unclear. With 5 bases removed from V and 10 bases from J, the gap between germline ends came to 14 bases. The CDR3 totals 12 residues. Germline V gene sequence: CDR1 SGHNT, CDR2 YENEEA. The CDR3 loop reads CASSQDREVAFF. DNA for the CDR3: TGTGCCAGCAGCCAAGACCGGGAGGTAGCTTTCTTT.

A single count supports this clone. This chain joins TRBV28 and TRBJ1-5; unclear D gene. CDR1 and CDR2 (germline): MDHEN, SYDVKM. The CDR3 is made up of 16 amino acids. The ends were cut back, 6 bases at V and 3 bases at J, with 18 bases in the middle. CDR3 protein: CASSPPGRGNNQPQHF. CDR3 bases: TGTGCCAGCAGCCCACCGGGGAGAGGGAACAATCAGCCCCAGCATTTT.

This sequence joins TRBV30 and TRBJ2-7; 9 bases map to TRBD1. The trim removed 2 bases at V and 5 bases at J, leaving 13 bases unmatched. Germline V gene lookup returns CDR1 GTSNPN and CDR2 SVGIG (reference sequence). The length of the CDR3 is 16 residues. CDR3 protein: CAWSLIGTGSYHEQYF. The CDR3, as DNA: TGTGCCTGGAGTCTCATTGGGACAGGGTCTTACCACGAGCAGTACTTC.

This CDR3 reads CAIRLSGASTDTQYF. The CDR3 DNA sequence: TGTGCCATCAGACTGAGCGGAGCCAGCACAGATACGCAGTATTTT. The gene calls are TRBV10-3 and TRBJ2-3; D possibly corresponds to TRBD2 (5 bases). Between the trimmed V and J ends, which lost 6 bases and 0 bases, there was a span of 13 bases. The CDR3 consists of 15 residues. Looked up from germline, CDR1 is ENHRY and CDR2 is SYGVKD.

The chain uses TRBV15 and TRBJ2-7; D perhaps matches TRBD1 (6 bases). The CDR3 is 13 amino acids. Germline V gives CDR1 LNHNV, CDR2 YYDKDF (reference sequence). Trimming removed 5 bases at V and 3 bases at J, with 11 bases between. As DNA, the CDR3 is TGTGCCACCAGCGAACAGGGCTTCTACGAGCAGTACTTC. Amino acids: CATSEQGFYEQYF. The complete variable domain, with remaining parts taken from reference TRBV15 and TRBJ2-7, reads DAMVIQNPRYQVTQFGKPVTLSCSQTLNHNVMYWYQQKSSQAPKLLFHYYDKDFNNEADTPDNFQSRRPNTSFCFLDIRSPGLGDTAMYLCATSEQGFYEQYFGPGTRLTVT.

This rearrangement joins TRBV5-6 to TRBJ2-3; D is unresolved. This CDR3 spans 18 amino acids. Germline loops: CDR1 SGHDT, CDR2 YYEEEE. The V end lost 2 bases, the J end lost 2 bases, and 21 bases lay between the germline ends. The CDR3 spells CASSLRWSAIYPTDTQYF. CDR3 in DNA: TGTGCCAGCAGCTTACGGTGGTCAGCGATATACCCCACAGATACGCAGTATTTT.

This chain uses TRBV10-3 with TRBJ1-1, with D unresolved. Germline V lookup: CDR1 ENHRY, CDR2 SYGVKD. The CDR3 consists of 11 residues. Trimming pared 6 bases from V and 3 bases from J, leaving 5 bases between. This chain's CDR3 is CAIRSDTEAFF. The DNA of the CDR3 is TGTGCCATCAGGTCGGACACTGAAGCTTTCTTT.

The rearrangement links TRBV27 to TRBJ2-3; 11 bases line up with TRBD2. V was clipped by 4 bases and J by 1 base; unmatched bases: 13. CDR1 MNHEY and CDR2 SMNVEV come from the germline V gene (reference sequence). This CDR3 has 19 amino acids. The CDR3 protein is CASSSLLAGDGLGTDTQYF. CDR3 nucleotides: TGTGCCAGCAGTTCCCTACTAGCGGGAGACGGTTTGGGCACAGATACGCAGTATTTT.

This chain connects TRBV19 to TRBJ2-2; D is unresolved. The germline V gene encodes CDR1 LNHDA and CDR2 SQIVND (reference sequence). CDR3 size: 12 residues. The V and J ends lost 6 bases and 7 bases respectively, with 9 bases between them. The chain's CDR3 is CASRTALGELFF. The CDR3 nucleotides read TGTGCCAGTAGGACTGCCCTCGGGGAGCTGTTTTTT.

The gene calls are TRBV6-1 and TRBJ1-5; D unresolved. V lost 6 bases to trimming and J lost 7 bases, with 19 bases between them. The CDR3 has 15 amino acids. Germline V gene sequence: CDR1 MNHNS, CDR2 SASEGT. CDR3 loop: CASSAGSPTGQPQHF. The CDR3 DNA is TGTGCCAGCAGCGCCGGGTCCCCCACGGGGCAGCCCCAGCATTTT.

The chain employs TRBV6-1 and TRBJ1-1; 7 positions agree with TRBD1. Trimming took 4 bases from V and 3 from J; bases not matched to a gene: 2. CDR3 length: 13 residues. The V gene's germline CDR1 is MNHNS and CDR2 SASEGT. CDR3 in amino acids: CASSAQGDTEAFF. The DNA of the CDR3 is TGTGCCAGCAGTGCCCAGGGGGACACTGAAGCTTTCTTT.

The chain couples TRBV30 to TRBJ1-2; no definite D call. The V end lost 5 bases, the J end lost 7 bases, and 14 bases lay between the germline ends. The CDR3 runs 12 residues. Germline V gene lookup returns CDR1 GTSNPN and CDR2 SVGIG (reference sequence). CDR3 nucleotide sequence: TGTGCCTGGGGCCCCCCCCGCTCTGGCTACACCTTC. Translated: CAWGPPRSGYTF.

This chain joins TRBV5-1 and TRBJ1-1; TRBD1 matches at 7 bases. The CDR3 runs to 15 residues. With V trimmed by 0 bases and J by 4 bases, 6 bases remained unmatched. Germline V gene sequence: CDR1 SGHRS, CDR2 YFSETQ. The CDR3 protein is CASSLGDRDVTEAFF. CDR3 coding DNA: TGCGCCAGCAGCTTGGGTGACAGGGATGTCACTGAAGCTTTCTTT. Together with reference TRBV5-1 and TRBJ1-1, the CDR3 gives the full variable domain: KAGVTQTPRYLIKTRGQQVTLSCSPISGHRSVSWYQQTPGQGLQFLFEYFSETQRNKGNFPGRFSGRQFSNSRSEMNVSTLELGDSALYLCASSLGDRDVTEAFFGQGTRLTVV.

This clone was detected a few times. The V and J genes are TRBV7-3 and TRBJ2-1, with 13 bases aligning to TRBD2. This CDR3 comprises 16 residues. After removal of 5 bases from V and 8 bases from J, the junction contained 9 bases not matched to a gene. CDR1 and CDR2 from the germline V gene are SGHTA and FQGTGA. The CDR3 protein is CASSIPGLAGVDEQFF. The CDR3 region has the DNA TGTGCCAGCAGCATACCAGGACTAGCGGGAGTGGATGAGCAGTTCTTC.

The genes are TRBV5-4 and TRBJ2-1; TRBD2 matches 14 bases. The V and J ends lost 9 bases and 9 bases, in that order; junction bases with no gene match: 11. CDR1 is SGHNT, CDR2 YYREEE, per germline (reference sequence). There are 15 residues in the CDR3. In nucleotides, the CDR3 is TGTGCCACCGACCCGGGACTAGCGGGAGAGGCTGAGCAGTTCTTC. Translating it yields CATDPGLAGEAEQFF. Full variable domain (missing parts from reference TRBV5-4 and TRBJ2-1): ETGVTQSPTHLIKTRGQQVTLRCSSQSGHNTVSWYQQALGQGPQFIFQYYREEENGRGNFPPRFSGLQFPNYSSELNVNALELDDSALYLCATDPGLAGEAEQFFGPGTRLTVL.

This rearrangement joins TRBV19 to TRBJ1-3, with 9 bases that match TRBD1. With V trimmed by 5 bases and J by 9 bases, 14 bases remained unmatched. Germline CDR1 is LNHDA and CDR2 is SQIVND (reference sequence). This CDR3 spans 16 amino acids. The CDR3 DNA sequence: TGTGCCAGTAGTCCTGTGCCGGGACAGGGAATTTCCACCATATATTTT. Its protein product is CASSPVPGQGISTIYF.

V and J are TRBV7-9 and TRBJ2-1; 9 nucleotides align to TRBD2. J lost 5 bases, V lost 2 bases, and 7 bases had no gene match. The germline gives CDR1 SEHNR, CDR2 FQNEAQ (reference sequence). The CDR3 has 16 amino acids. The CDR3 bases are TGTGCCAGCAGCTTACGCCTAGCGGGACTCAACAATGAGCAGTTCTTC. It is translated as CASSLRLAGLNNEQFF.

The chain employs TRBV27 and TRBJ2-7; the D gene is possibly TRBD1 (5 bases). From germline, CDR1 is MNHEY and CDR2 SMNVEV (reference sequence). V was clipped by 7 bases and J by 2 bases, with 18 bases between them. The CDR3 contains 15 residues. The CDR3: CASTPRAGSTYEQYF. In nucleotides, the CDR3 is TGTGCCAGCACCCCCAGGGCAGGGTCGACCTACGAGCAGTACTTC.

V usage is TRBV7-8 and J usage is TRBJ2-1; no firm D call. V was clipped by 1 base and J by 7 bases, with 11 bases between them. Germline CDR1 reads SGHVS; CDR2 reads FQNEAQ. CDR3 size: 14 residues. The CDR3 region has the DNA TGTGCCAGCAGCTTAGTCTTAACACATAATGAGCAGTTCTTC. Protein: CASSLVLTHNEQFF.